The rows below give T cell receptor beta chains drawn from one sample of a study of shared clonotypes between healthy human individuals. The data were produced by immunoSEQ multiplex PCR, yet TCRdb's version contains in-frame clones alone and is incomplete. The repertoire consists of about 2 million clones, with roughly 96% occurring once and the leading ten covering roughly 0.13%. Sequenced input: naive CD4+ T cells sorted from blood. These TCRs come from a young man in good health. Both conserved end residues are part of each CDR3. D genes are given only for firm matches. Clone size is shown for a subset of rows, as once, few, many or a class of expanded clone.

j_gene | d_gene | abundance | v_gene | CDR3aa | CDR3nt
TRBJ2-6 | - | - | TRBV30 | CAWTFPSSGANVLTF | TGTGCCTGGACCTTCCCGAGCTCTGGGGCCAACGTCCTGACTTTC
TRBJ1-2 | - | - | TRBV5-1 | CASSLGGPSANYGYTF | TGCGCCAGCAGCTTGGGCGGTCCGTCGGCTAACTATGGCTACACCTTC
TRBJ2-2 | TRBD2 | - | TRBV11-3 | CASSFSGGNTGELFF | TGTGCCAGCAGCTTCAGCGGGGGTAACACCGGGGAGCTGTTTTTT
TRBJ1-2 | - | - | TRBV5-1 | CASSLEANLYGYTF | TGCGCCAGCAGCTTGGAAGCGAACCTCTATGGCTACACCTTC
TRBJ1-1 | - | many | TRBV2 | CASRRTENTEAFF | TGTGCCAGCAGAAGGACGGAGAACACTGAAGCTTTCTTT
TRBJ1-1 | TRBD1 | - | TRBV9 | CASSVGGGGLNTEAFF | TGTGCCAGCAGCGTAGGAGGGGGCGGTTTGAACACTGAAGCTTTCTTT
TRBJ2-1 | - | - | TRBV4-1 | CASSLAGPNEQFF | TGCGCCAGCAGCTTGGCGGGCCCCAATGAGCAGTTCTTC
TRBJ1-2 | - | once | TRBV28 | CASMTSRRYGYTF | TGTGCCAGCATGACTTCTCGGCGGTATGGCTACACCTTC
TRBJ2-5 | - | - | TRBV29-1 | CSVEQETQYF | TGCAGCGTTGAGCAAGAGACCCAGTACTTC
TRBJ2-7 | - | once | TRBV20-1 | CSARRLGEQYF | TGCAGTGCTAGACGCCTTGGGGAGCAGTACTTC
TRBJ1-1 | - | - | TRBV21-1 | CASSKDETYDANTEAFF | TGTGCCAGCAGCAAAGACGAGACTTACGACGCGAACACTGAAGCTTTCTTT